These T cell receptor beta chains were read from a single sample in a study of blood T cell repertoires in COVID-19. The method was immunoSEQ multiplex PCR; TCRdb's version includes in-frame clones alone and lacks a portion of them. The sample shows 150,000 to 200,000 clones, roughly 79% of them seen only once. Sequenced: peripheral blood. Every receptor here comes from a man in his sixties with active or convalescent COVID-19. The CDR3 runs from the conserved cysteine through the conserved F or W. D genes are given only for firm matches. Expanded clones get a size class; other rows say once, few or many, or leave the size out.

V	J	D	size	DNA	CDR3
TRBV2	TRBJ1-4	TRBD1	once	TGTGCCACCGAAGGTCGGACAGGGGGATTGACTAATGAAAAACTGTTTTTT	CATEGRTGGLTNEKLFF
TRBV7-6	TRBJ2-3	TRBD1	.	TGTGCCAGCAGCCACCGGGACAGGGGGACAGATACGCAGTATTTT	CASSHRDRGTDTQYF
TRBV5-1	TRBJ2-7	.	many	TGCGCCAGCAGCTTGGCCAGAGGGTACGAGCAGTACTTC	CASSLARGYEQYF
TRBV7-9	TRBJ1-2	.	.	TGTGCCAGCAGCAGAGACGGAGTCGAGAACTATGGCTACACCTTC	CASSRDGVENYGYTF
TRBV25-1	TRBJ2-4	TRBD2	.	TGTGCCAGCAGCCCCGGGGGGATAGCCAAAAACATTCAGTACTTC	CASSPGGIAKNIQYF
TRBV6-5	TRBJ2-4	.	.	TGTGCCAGCAGTAGCATCTATCCCAAAAACATTCAGTACTTC	CASSSIYPKNIQYF
TRBV9	TRBJ1-1	.	.	TGTGCCAGCAGCGTAACAGGCATGAACACTGAAGCTTTCTTT	CASSVTGMNTEAFF
TRBV6-5	TRBJ1-5	.	.	TGTGCCAGCAGTTACCCTCACAGTCAGCCCCAGCATTTT	CASSYPHSQPQHF
TRBV11-2	TRBJ2-7	TRBD1	few	TGTGCCAGCAGCTTAGAGAGACAGGGGACCTACGAGCAGTACTTC	CASSLERQGTYEQYF
TRBV5-5	TRBJ1-2	TRBD1	.	TGTGCCAGCAGCTTGGGACAGGGGGACCACTATGGCTACACCTTC	CASSLGQGDHYGYTF
TRBV2	TRBJ1-4	.	many	TGTGCCAGCAACGAATACCGACTGACAGGCGAGGGTGAAAAACTGTTTTTT	CASNEYRLTGEGEKLFF
TRBV6-5	TRBJ2-7	TRBD2	.	TGTGCCAGCAGTTACGCAGCTAGCGGGAGAACGAACGAGCAGTACTTC	CASSYAASGRTNEQYF
TRBV3-1/TRBV3-2	TRBJ2-1	.	.	TGTGCCAGCAGCCAGGAAACTAGGGAGCAGTTCTTC	CASSQETREQFF
TRBV14	TRBJ2-5	TRBD2	.	TGTGCCAGCAGCTACGGGACTAGCGGGACCCAGTACTTC	CASSYGTSGTQYF
TRBV14	TRBJ2-3	.	once	TGTGCCAGCAGCCAAGCACTACTAAACACAGATACGCAGTATTTT	CASSQALLNTDTQYF
TRBV7-8	TRBJ1-2	.	few	TGTGCCAGCAGCTTAAGTCTTAGAGCGAACTATGGCTACACCTTC	CASSLSLRANYGYTF
TRBV5-6	TRBJ2-1	.	many	TGTGCCAGCAGCCCCGGCGGCTCGACGGATGAGCAGTTCTTC	CASSPGGSTDEQFF
TRBV28	TRBJ1-1	TRBD1	.	TGTGCCAGCGACAGGGTGAACACTGAAGCTTTCTTT	CASDRVNTEAFF
TRBV7-8	TRBJ2-7	TRBD2	.	TGTGCCAGCAGCTACCCCACCGGGACTAGCTCCTTTCTTGGGCACGAGCAGTACTTC	CASSYPTGTSSFLGHEQYF
TRBV28	TRBJ2-3	TRBD2	.	TGTGGGACCCCCACGGGGGGGGCAGGCCTCACAGATACGCAGTATTTT	CGTPTGGAGLTDTQYF
TRBV21-1	TRBJ2-2	.	.	TGTGCCAGCAGTCCAGTTGTCGGAGGGGCCGGGGAGCTGTTTTTT	CASSPVVGGAGELFF
TRBV15	TRBJ1-6	TRBD1	.	TGTGCCACCAGCAGACTACAGGGGGCAGATTCACCCCTCCACTTT	CATSRLQGADSPLHF
TRBV3-1/TRBV3-2	TRBJ2-5	.	.	TGTGCCAGCAGCCAAGGCCCAAGGAGGGGGACCCAGTACTTC	CASSQGPRRGTQYF
TRBV5-6	TRBJ1-3	.	.	TGTGCCAGCAGCTGGAGACTCTCTGGAAACACCATATATTTT	CASSWRLSGNTIYF
TRBV4-3	TRBJ2-2	TRBD1	few	TGCGCCAGCAGCCGGACAGGGGCGGGAACCGGGGAGCTGTTTTTT	CASSRTGAGTGELFF
TRBV12-1	TRBJ2-7	.	.	TGTGCCAGCAGCCATCAGAGGGAGCAGTACTTC	CASSHQREQYF
TRBV29-1	TRBJ2-7	.	few	TGCAGCGTTCGTCAAAGGAGCCACGAGCAGTACTTC	CSVRQRSHEQYF
TRBV18	TRBJ2-7	.	.	TGTGCCAGCTCCCCTCTTGGACAGTCCTACGAGCAGTACTTC	CASSPLGQSYEQYF
TRBV7-3	TRBJ2-5	TRBD2	.	TGTGCCAGCAGCTTAGGGACTAGCGGAGAGACCCAGTACTTC	CASSLGTSGETQYF
TRBV4-1	TRBJ2-4	TRBD1	.	TGCGCCAGCAGCCCACATGCCGGGACAGTAACGAGTGGGGCCAAAAACATTCAGTACTTC	CASSPHAGTVTSGAKNIQYF
TRBV30	TRBJ2-3	.	once	TGTGCCTGTATACTAGGCGCAGATACGCAGTATTTT	CACILGADTQYF
TRBV9	TRBJ2-7	TRBD2	.	TGTGCCAGCAGCGTAGGAGGAGCGGGAGGGGACGAGCAGTACTTC	CASSVGGAGGDEQYF
TRBV27	TRBJ2-7	TRBD1	.	TGTGCCAGCAGTCGGACAGGGCAAAGCTACGAGCAGTACTTC	CASSRTGQSYEQYF
TRBV19	TRBJ2-3	.	few	TGTGCCAGTAGTATATCTCTCACAGATACGCAGTATTTT	CASSISLTDTQYF
TRBV2	TRBJ1-2	TRBD1	once	TGTGCCAGCACTCAGCAGGGGGGGACAGGGGGATATGGCTACACCTTC	CASTQQGGTGGYGYTF
TRBV5-4	TRBJ2-7	TRBD2	.	TGTGCCAGCAGCTCCGGCGGGACTATCAGAACCTACGAGCAGTACTTC	CASSSGGTIRTYEQYF
TRBV5-1	TRBJ2-2	.	.	TGCGCCAGCAGCTCCCTGGGAGGGAACACCGGGGAGCTGTTTTTT	CASSSLGGNTGELFF
TRBV4-2	TRBJ2-3	TRBD2	.	TGTGCCAGCAGCCGAGGACTAGACACAGATACGCAGTATTTT	CASSRGLDTDTQYF
TRBV5-1	TRBJ2-1	TRBD2	.	TGCGCCAGCAGCTCTGGCGGGAGGGGTAATGAGCAGTTCTTC	CASSSGGRGNEQFF
TRBV29-1	TRBJ2-3	.	.	TGCAGCGTTGAAGAACAGTTTAGGGGAAAAGAAGATACGCAGTATTTT	CSVEEQFRGKEDTQYF
TRBV6-2/TRBV6-3	TRBJ2-5	.	.	TGTGCCAGCAGTTACGGGGAGGGGGACGGTGGAGAGACCCAGTACTTC	CASSYGEGDGGETQYF
TRBV18	TRBJ1-1	.	.	TGTGCCAGCTCACCGCAGGGAAACACTGAAGCTTTCTTT	CASSPQGNTEAFF
TRBV5-8	TRBJ1-4	.	few	TGTGCCAGCAGCTTGGAAGGTGGGAGTACAACTAATGAAAAACTGTTTTTT	CASSLEGGSTTNEKLFF
TRBV7-9	TRBJ2-7	TRBD2	.	TGTGCCAGCAGCTTAGCTTTAGCGGGCGTAGAGGACGAGCAGTACTTC	CASSLALAGVEDEQYF
TRBV5-4	TRBJ2-7	.	.	TGTGCCAGCAGCCCCAAAGAGAAGCGGGCCCAGCAGTACTTC	CASSPKEKRAQQYF
TRBV6-2/TRBV6-3	TRBJ2-2	TRBD2	.	TGTGCCAGCAGTCCCCTCCGGGGACTAGCGAGCGGCACCGGGGAGCTGTTTTTT	CASSPLRGLASGTGELFF
TRBV7-3	TRBJ2-1	TRBD2	.	TGTGCCAGCAGCCTATTAGCGGGAGGTGAAGTTAAGCAGTTCTTC	CASSLLAGGEVKQFF
TRBV7-9	TRBJ2-1	.	.	TGTGCCAGCAGCCATCCCGGGACATTGAATGAGCAGTTCTTC	CASSHPGTLNEQFF
TRBV5-1	TRBJ2-3	TRBD2	.	TGCGCCAGTTCACTAGCGGAGAGGGTGGATACGCAGTATTTT	CASSLAERVDTQYF
TRBV18	TRBJ1-5	TRBD1	.	TGTGCCAGCTCACCTCGACAGGGGGTCGGCAATCAGCCCCAGCATTTT	CASSPRQGVGNQPQHF